What follows are 17 T cell receptor beta chains derived from one specimen sequenced in a study of CD39 and CD103 CD8 tumor-infiltrating T cells. The protocol was immunoSEQ multiplex PCR, while the TCRdb copy is restricted to in-frame clones and leaves out a portion. In the table there are almost 3,000 clones, about 83% of which are singletons. Sequencing was carried out using CD39- CD103- CD8+ T cells sorted from the tumor. Subset indicated: CD103-CD39- double-negative CD45RA- CD8 T cells. The receptors were sampled from a human donor with head and neck squamous cell carcinoma.

In its sample, this clone ranks as large. V is TRBV11-1 and J is TRBJ1-1; no definite D call. Germline-derived CDR1 and CDR2 are SGHAT and FQDESV (reference sequence). V was shortened by 5 bases and J by 4 bases, with 17 bases between the two germline ends. The CDR3 contains 15 residues. CDR3 in DNA: TGTGCCAGCAGCCTACCCCGCCGGGGAAGCACTGAAGCTTTCTTT. Encoded protein: CASSLPRRGSTEAFF.

V usage is TRBV11-2 and J usage is TRBJ2-7; possible D gene TRBD2, 6 bases. The V end lost 4 bases, the J end lost 7 bases, and 11 bases lay between the germline ends. The CDR3 is 12 residues long. Per the germline V gene, CDR1 is SGHAT and CDR2 is FQNNGV. In DNA form, the CDR3 reads TGTGCCAGCAGCTGGACGACTAGGGAGCAGTACTTC. As protein: CASSWTTREQYF.

J is TRBJ2-7 and V is TRBV10-2; no definite D call. V was trimmed by 2 bases and J by 0 bases, leaving 5 bases between them. Germline V gene data show CDR1 as WSHSY and CDR2 as SAAADI. The CDR3 consists of 13 residues. CDR3 sequence (DNA): TGCGCCAGCAGTGAGCTCAGCTCCTACGAGCAGTACTTC. Translation gives CASSELSSYEQYF.

The chain joins TRBV4-2 to TRBJ2-1, with 10 bases lining up with TRBD2. The CDR3 contains 16 residues. The germline CDR1 and CDR2 sequences are LGHNA and YNFKEQ. Trimming removed 0 bases from V and 10 bases from J; junction bases left unmatched: 9. CDR3: CASSQDETSGEREQFF. For the CDR3, the DNA is TGTGCCAGCAGCCAAGATGAAACTAGCGGGGAGAGGGAGCAGTTCTTC.

The chain is built from TRBV21-1 and TRBJ1-6. TRBV21-1 is assigned pseudogene status. The CDR3 has 15 amino acids. The CDR3: CASSKGGGQGSPLHF. The CDR3 bases are TGTGCCAGCAGCAAAGGGGGAGGGCAAGGGTCACCCCTCCACTTT.

This chain joins TRBV7-9 and TRBJ2-5; 7 bases are shared with TRBD1. Germline CDR1 SEHNR, CDR2 FQNEAQ (reference sequence). The CDR3 is made up of 14 amino acids. The V and J ends lost 5 bases and 1 base, in that order; junction bases with no gene match: 4. The CDR3 reads CASSPWDSQETQYF. For the CDR3, the DNA is TGTGCCAGCAGCCCTTGGGACAGCCAAGAGACCCAGTACTTC.

The V call is TRBV18, the J call TRBJ2-5; TRBD1 aligns across 8 bases. The J segment lost 6 bases and the V segment lost 0 bases, leaving 3 bases of the junction unmatched. This CDR3 spans 14 amino acids. The germline CDR1 and CDR2 sequences are KGHSH and LQKENI. The CDR3 spells CASSPPDRVKTQYF. The CDR3 DNA is TGTGCCAGCTCACCACCGGACAGGGTAAAGACCCAGTACTTC.

This clone was detected only once. CDR3 sequence: CASSRDRGLSYEQYF. DNA of the CDR3: TGTGCCAGCAGCAGGGACAGGGGGCTTAGCTACGAGCAGTACTTC. This chain uses TRBV6-1 with TRBJ2-7, with 12 bases aligning to TRBD1. Germline V gene data show CDR1 as MNHNS and CDR2 as SASEGT. After removal of 6 bases from V and 3 bases from J, the junction contained 6 bases not matched to a gene. The CDR3 spans 15 residues.

The chain carries TRBV14 and TRBJ2-7, with D perhaps TRBD1 (6 bases). CDR3 size: 18 residues. Germline CDR1 and CDR2: SGHDN and FVKESK. Between the trimmed V and J ends, which lost 0 bases and 5 bases, there was a span of 23 bases. CDR3 in amino acids: CASSQDYGFRGPDHEQYF. CDR3 DNA sequence: TGTGCCAGCAGCCAAGATTACGGGTTCAGGGGACCCGACCACGAGCAGTACTTC. The full variable domain, its missing parts supplied by reference TRBV14 and TRBJ2-7, is EAGVTQFPSHSVIEKGQTVTLRCDPISGHDNLYWYRRVMGKEIKFLLHFVKESKQDESGMPNNRFLAERTGGTYSTLKVQPAELEDSGVYFCASSQDYGFRGPDHEQYFGPGTRLTVT.

The V call is TRBV27, the J call TRBJ2-3, with no clear D. With 5 bases removed from V and 2 bases from J, the gap between germline ends came to 11 bases. Per germline, CDR1 MNHEY and CDR2 SMNVEV (reference sequence). This CDR3 region has 14 residues. The CDR3 sequence is CASSRSVYTDTQYF. The CDR3 nucleotides read TGTGCCAGCAGTCGGAGTGTATACACAGATACGCAGTATTTT.

The sample holds a few counts of this clone. The genes are TRBV11-2 and TRBJ2-5; 11 positions match TRBD2. The germline CDR1 and CDR2 sequences are SGHAT and FQNNGV. This CDR3 has 18 residues. V was pared by 0 bases and J by 0 bases, with 6 bases of the junction left unmatched. CDR3 loop: CASSLENSLAGDQETQYF. The CDR3 coding sequence is TGTGCCAGCAGCTTAGAGAACTCACTAGCGGGAGACCAAGAGACCCAGTACTTC.

The V gene is TRBV30, the J gene TRBJ2-3; 12 nucleotides match TRBD1. CDR3 length: 15 amino acids. With 3 bases clipped from V and 4 bases from J, the junction kept 5 bases outside the gene matches. Looked up from germline, CDR1 is GTSNPN and CDR2 is SVGIG (reference sequence). CDR3 DNA: TGTGCCTGGAGCGCCGGGACAGGGGGCGCAGATACGCAGTATTTT. It translates to CAWSAGTGGADTQYF.

This clone was recorded only once. The rearrangement joins TRBV13 to TRBJ2-1; possibly TRBD2 for D (6 bases). Germline V gives CDR1 PRHDT, CDR2 FYEKMQ (reference sequence). V was trimmed by 5 bases and J by 7 bases, leaving 15 bases between them. CDR3 length: 14 amino acids. The CDR3 reads CASSPPSGGNEQFF. The DNA of the CDR3 is TGTGCCAGCAGCCCCCCAAGCGGAGGGAATGAGCAGTTCTTC.

The chain recombines TRBV5-6 with TRBJ1-1; 9 positions match TRBD1. The J segment lost 10 bases and the V segment lost 0 bases, leaving 16 bases of the junction unmatched. CDR1 is SGHDT and CDR2 is YYEEEE in the germline V gene. The CDR3 is 17 amino acids. CDR3 bases: TGTGCCAGCAGCTTGGGGACAGGGGTGGAACATGGTTTGGGAGCTTTCTTT. Protein sequence: CASSLGTGVEHGLGAFF. The whole variable domain, remainder taken from reference TRBV5-6 and TRBJ1-1, is DAGVTQSPTHLIKTRGQQVTLRCSPKSGHDTVSWYQQALGQGPQFIFQYYEEEERQRGNFPDRFSGHQFPNYSSELNVNALLLGDSALYLCASSLGTGVEHGLGAFFGQGTRLTVV.

The chain links TRBV9 to TRBJ2-7; weak D call: TRBD1 (5 bases). Germline CDR1 SGDLS, CDR2 YYNGEE. This CDR3 spans 15 amino acids. The germline V and J ends were trimmed by 3 bases and 7 bases, with 20 bases remaining between them. The CDR3 bases are TGTGCCAGCAGCGCAGACCCCACAGGCCCTAGTGAGCAGTACTTC. Its translation: CASSADPTGPSEQYF. Filled out from reference TRBV9 and TRBJ2-7, the complete variable domain reads DSGVTQTPKHLITATGQRVTLRCSPRSGDLSVYWYQQSLDQGLQFLIQYYNGEERAKGNILERFSAQQFPDLHSELNLSSLELGDSALYFCASSADPTGPSEQYFGPGTRLTVT.

This chain connects TRBV5-6 to TRBJ1-5; D is possibly TRBD1 (5 bases). The CDR3 runs 14 residues. Germline-derived CDR1 and CDR2 are SGHDT and YYEEEE. The V and J ends lost 5 bases and 3 bases respectively, with 12 bases between them. For the CDR3, the DNA is TGTGCCAGCAGTTGGGGGGGGATCAATCAGCCCCAGCATTTT. Its protein product is CASSWGGINQPQHF.

The chain recombines TRBV7-9 with TRBJ1-1, with D maybe TRBD1 (6 bases). The CDR3 runs to 14 residues. Germline CDR1 reads SEHNR; CDR2 reads FQNEAQ (reference sequence). Trimming left V 5 bases short and J 0 bases short, with 10 bases between. The CDR3 loop reads CASSTQGMNTEAFF. The CDR3 DNA sequence: TGTGCCAGCAGCACTCAGGGGATGAACACTGAAGCTTTCTTT.